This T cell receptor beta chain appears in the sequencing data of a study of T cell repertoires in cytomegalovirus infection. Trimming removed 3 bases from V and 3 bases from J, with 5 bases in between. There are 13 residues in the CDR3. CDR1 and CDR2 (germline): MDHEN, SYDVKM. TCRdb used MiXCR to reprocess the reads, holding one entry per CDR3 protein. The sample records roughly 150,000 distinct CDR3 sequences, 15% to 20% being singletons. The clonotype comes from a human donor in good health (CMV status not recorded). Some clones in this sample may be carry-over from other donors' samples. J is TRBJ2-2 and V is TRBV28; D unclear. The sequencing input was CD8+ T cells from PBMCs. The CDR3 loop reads CASSFRYTGELFF. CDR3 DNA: TGTGCCAGCAGTTTTAGATACACCGGGGAGCTGTTTTTT.